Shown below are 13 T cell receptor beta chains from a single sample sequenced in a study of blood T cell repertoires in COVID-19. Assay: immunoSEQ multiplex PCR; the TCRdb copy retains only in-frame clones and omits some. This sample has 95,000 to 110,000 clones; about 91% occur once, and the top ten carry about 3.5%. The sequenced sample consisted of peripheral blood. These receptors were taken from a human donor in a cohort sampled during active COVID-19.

The CDR3 DNA is TGTGCCAGCACCCCACAGGGGGTGAACACTGAAGCTTTCTTT. Translating gives CASTPQGVNTEAFF. The rearrangement links TRBV6-5 to TRBJ1-1, with 8 bases fitting TRBD1. Germline V gene lookup returns CDR1 MNHEY and CDR2 SVGAGI. With 7 bases clipped from V and 0 bases from J, the junction kept 4 bases outside the gene matches. The CDR3 is 14 amino acids.

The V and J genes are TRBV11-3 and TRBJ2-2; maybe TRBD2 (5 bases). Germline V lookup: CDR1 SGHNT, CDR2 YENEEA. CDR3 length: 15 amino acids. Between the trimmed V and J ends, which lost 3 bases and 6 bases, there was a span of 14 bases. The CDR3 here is CASSFRGMGAGELFF. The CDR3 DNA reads TGTGCCAGCAGCTTTAGAGGGATGGGCGCCGGGGAGCTGTTTTTT.

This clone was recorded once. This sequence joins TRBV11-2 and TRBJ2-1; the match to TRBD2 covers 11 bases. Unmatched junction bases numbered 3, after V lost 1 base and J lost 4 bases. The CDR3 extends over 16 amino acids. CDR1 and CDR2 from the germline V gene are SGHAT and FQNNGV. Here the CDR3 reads CASSLVGTSGYNEQFF. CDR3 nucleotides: TGTGCCAGCAGCTTAGTCGGGACTAGCGGTTACAATGAGCAGTTCTTC.

The CDR3 loop reads CASSYVREVYGYTF. In nucleotides, the CDR3 is TGTGCCAGCAGTTACGTACGGGAAGTATATGGCTACACCTTC. The chain has TRBV6-2 or TRBV6-3 and TRBJ1-2, with D uncertain. Trimming removed 2 bases at V and 5 bases at J, with 12 bases between. The CDR3 has 14 residues. Germline V CDR1 and CDR2: MNHEY, SVGEGT.

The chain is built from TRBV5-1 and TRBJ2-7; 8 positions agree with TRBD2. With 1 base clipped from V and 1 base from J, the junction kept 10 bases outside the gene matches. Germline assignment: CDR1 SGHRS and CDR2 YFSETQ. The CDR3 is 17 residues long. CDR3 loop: CASSLFTARGVSYEQYF. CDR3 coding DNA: TGCGCCAGCAGCTTGTTTACGGCGCGGGGGGTTTCCTACGAGCAGTACTTC.

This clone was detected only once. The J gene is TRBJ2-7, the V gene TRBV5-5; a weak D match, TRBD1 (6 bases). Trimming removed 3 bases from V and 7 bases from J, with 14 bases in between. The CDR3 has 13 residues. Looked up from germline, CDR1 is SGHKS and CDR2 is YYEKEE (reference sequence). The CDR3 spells CASSSFTGYEQYF. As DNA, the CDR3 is TGTGCCAGCAGCTCTTTCACAGGGTATGAGCAGTACTTC. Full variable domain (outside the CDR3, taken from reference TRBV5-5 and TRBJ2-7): DAGVTQSPTHLIKTRGQQVTLRCSPISGHKSVSWYQQVLGQGPQFIFQYYEKEERGRGNFPDRFSARQFPNYSSELNVNALLLGDSALYLCASSSFTGYEQYFGPGTRLTVT.

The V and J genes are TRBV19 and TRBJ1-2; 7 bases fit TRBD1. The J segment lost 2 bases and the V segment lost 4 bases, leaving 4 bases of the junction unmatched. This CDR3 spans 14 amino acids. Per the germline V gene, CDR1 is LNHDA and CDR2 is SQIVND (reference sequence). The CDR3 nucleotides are TGTGCCAGTAGTACCTCGACAGGGAACTATGGCTACACCTTC. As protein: CASSTSTGNYGYTF. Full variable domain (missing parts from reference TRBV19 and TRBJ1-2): DGGITQSPKYLFRKEGQNVTLSCEQNLNHDAMYWYRQDPGQGLRLIYYSQIVNDFQKGDIAEGYSVSREKKESFPLTVTSAQKNPTAFYLCASSTSTGNYGYTFGSGTRLTVV.

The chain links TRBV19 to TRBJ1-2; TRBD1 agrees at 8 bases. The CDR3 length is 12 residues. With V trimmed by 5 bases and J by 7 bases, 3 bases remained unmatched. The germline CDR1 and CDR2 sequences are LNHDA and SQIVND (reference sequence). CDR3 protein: CASSPGGVGYTF. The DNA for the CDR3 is TGTGCCAGTAGTCCAGGGGGCGTTGGCTACACCTTC.

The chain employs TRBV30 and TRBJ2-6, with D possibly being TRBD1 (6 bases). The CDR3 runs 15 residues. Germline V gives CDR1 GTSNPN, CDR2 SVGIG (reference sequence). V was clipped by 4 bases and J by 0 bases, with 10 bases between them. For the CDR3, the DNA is TGTGCCTGGAATCAGGGGACCTCTGGGGCCAACGTCCTGACTTTC. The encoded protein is CAWNQGTSGANVLTF.

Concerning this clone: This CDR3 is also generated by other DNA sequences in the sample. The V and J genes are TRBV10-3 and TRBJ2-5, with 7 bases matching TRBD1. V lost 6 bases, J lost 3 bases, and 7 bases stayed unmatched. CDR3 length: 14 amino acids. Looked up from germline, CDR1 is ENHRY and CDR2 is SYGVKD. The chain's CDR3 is CAIRRQGVEETQYF. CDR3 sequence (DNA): TGTGCCATCAGACGACAGGGAGTTGAAGAGACCCAGTACTTC.

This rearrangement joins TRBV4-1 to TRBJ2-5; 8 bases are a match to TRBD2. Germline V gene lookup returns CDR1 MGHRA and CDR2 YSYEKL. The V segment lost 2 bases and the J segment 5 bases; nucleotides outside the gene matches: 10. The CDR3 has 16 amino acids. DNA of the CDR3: TGCGCCAGCAGCCAATCTACCGGGGGGGGCCTTGAGACCCAGTACTTC. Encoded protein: CASSQSTGGGLETQYF.

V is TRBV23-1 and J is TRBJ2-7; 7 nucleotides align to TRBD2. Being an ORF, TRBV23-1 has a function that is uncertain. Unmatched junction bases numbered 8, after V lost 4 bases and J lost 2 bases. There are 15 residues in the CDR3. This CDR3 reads CASSRVSGKTYEQYF. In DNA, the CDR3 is TGCGCCAGCAGTCGGGTCAGCGGGAAGACCTACGAGCAGTACTTC.

CDR3 in amino acids: CASSVGQAEGGELFF. The CDR3 DNA reads TGTGCCAGCAGCGTAGGACAGGCCGAGGGCGGGGAGCTGTTTTTT. The J gene is TRBJ2-2, the V gene TRBV9; D may be TRBD1 (6 bases). Per germline, CDR1 SGDLS and CDR2 YYNGEE. This CDR3 contains 15 residues. With 0 bases removed from V and 7 bases from J, the gap between germline ends came to 13 bases.